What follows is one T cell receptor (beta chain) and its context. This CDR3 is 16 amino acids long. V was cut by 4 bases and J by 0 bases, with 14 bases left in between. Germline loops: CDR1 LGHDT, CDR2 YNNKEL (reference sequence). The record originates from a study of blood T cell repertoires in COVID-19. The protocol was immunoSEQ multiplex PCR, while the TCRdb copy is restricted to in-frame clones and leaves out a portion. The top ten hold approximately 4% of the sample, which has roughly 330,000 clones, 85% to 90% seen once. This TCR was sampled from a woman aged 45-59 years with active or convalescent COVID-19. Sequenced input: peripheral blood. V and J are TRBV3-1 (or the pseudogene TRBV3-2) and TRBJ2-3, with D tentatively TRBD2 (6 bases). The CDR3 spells CASSRRLGGSTDTQYF. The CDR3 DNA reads TGTGCCAGCAGCCGGAGACTAGGAGGAAGCACAGATACGCAGTATTTT.